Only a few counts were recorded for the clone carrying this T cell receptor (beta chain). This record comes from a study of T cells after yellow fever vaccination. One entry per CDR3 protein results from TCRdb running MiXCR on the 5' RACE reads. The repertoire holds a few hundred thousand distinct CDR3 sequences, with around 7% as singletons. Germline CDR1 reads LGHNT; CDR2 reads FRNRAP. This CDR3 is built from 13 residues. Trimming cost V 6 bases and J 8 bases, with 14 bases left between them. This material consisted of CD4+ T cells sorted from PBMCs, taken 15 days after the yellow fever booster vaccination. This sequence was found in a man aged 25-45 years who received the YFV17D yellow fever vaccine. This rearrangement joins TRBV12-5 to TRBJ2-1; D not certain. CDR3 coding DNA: TGTGCTAGTGGACACCTCGCCGGCGATGAGCAGTTCTTC. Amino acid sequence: CASGHLAGDEQFF.